The present T cell receptor (beta chain) was sequenced within a study of shared clonotypes between healthy human individuals. Findings and caveats of the study: Generally, estimated richness proved larger in naive subsets than it did in memory subsets.

V was pared by 5 bases and J by 4 bases, with 3 bases of the junction left unmatched. The CDR3 runs to 13 residues. Germline CDR1 and CDR2: SQVTM and ANQGSEA. Some clones are missing from TCRdb's copy, which holds only in-frame ones; the method was immunoSEQ multiplex PCR. Of about 1.5 million clones in the sample, about 98% were seen once. Points on this clone: No antigen is known for it.

The chain employs TRBV29-1 and TRBJ1-4, with TRBD1 identical over 8 bases. Material: naive CD4+ T cells sorted from blood. The subset is: CD45RA+ positively selected. The clonotype comes from a man aged 25-45 years in good health. Here the CDR3 reads CSVQTGVNEKLFF. DNA for the CDR3: TGCAGCGTTCAGACAGGGGTTAATGAAAAACTGTTTTTT.